The rows below give T cell receptor beta chains drawn from one sample of a study of blood T cells in healthy people across ages. TCRdb re-analysed the 5' RACE reads in MiXCR, keeping a single row per CDR3 protein. In the table there are about 1,500,000 distinct CDR3 sequences, over 25% of which are singletons. Sequenced material: blood. These receptors were taken from a woman in her thirties in good health. The conserved cysteine and the conserved F or W are not part of the CDR3 here. D genes are given only for firm matches.

D gene: .; J gene: TRBJ2-7; V gene: TRBV20-1; CDR3 protein: SADSAETTAYEQY
D gene: TRBD2; J gene: TRBJ2-7; V gene: TRBV2; CDR3 protein: ASSDASGGYEQY
D gene: TRBD1; J gene: TRBJ2-7; V gene: TRBV20-1; CDR3 protein: STRMPGQGYEQY
D gene: .; J gene: TRBJ1-1; V gene: TRBV6-5; CDR3 protein: ASSYSRGEAF
D gene: .; J gene: TRBJ1-2; V gene: TRBV20-1; CDR3 protein: SAIFTGGRNGYT
D gene: .; J gene: TRBJ2-1; V gene: TRBV7-2; CDR3 protein: ASSYGGEAVEQF
D gene: .; J gene: TRBJ2-3; V gene: TRBV12-3/TRBV12-4; CDR3 protein: ASTLSQIADTQY
D gene: .; J gene: TRBJ2-1; V gene: TRBV11-2; CDR3 protein: ASSLPSRPRGGRRDGQF
D gene: .; J gene: TRBJ1-5; V gene: TRBV7-2; CDR3 protein: ASSLVEGSGQPQH
D gene: TRBD1; J gene: TRBJ1-5; V gene: TRBV3-1; CDR3 protein: ASSQQGGQPQH
D gene: TRBD2; J gene: TRBJ2-2; V gene: TRBV11-2; CDR3 protein: ASSLTTSGRAYTGELF
D gene: .; J gene: TRBJ1-5; V gene: TRBV6-1; CDR3 protein: ASQGTVNQPQH
D gene: TRBD1; J gene: TRBJ1-6; V gene: TRBV29-1; CDR3 protein: SDTTGNSPLH
D gene: .; J gene: TRBJ2-4; V gene: TRBV10-1; CDR3 protein: ASSETRKNIQY
D gene: .; J gene: TRBJ2-4; V gene: TRBV20-1; CDR3 protein: SARVVVKNIQY
D gene: .; J gene: TRBJ2-2; V gene: TRBV2; CDR3 protein: ASRGRQSTEELF
D gene: .; J gene: TRBJ1-3; V gene: TRBV6-5; CDR3 protein: ASSYRSSGNTIY
D gene: .; J gene: TRBJ2-1; V gene: TRBV5-1; CDR3 protein: ASGPSLVGYNEQF
D gene: TRBD2; J gene: TRBJ2-1; V gene: TRBV6-2/TRBV6-3; CDR3 protein: ASSLGLASPASYNGQF
D gene: .; J gene: TRBJ2-2; V gene: TRBV5-1; CDR3 protein: ASSVGPGIAGELF
D gene: .; J gene: TRBJ2-7; V gene: TRBV20-1; CDR3 protein: SARVPGQNEQY
D gene: .; J gene: TRBJ2-3; V gene: TRBV6-6; CDR3 protein: ASSYTRPGTDTQY
D gene: .; J gene: TRBJ1-2; V gene: TRBV7-8; CDR3 protein: ASSFGTVNYGYT
D gene: TRBD1; J gene: TRBJ1-1; V gene: TRBV28; CDR3 protein: ASRPLTTGGATEAF
D gene: .; J gene: TRBJ2-1; V gene: TRBV30; CDR3 protein: AWSVSPEQF
D gene: .; J gene: TRBJ2-1; V gene: TRBV4-3; CDR3 protein: ASSQEKTLQNEQF
D gene: TRBD2; J gene: TRBJ2-1; V gene: TRBV3-1; CDR3 protein: ASSQGRGVSNEQF
D gene: TRBD2; J gene: TRBJ2-5; V gene: TRBV20-1; CDR3 protein: SASPQGLAEETQY
D gene: TRBD2; J gene: TRBJ2-3; V gene: TRBV4-1; CDR3 protein: ASSDGTSGGTDTQY
D gene: .; J gene: TRBJ2-5; V gene: TRBV15; CDR3 protein: ATSRDRVQEVGETQY
D gene: TRBD1; J gene: TRBJ2-1; V gene: TRBV2; CDR3 protein: ASSERTGKF
D gene: TRBD1; J gene: TRBJ2-4; V gene: TRBV12-3/TRBV12-4; CDR3 protein: ASSSAGTGRNIQY
D gene: TRBD1; J gene: TRBJ1-1; V gene: TRBV9; CDR3 protein: ASSVAGQSEAF
D gene: TRBD2; J gene: TRBJ2-2; V gene: TRBV4-3; CDR3 protein: ASSQETSGYYRGELF
D gene: TRBD1; J gene: TRBJ1-1; V gene: TRBV12-3/TRBV12-4; CDR3 protein: ASSSGQRDTEAF
D gene: TRBD1; J gene: TRBJ2-7; V gene: TRBV6-5; CDR3 protein: ASSWGDRLTYEQY
D gene: .; J gene: TRBJ2-1; V gene: TRBV12-3/TRBV12-4; CDR3 protein: ASKGGEQF
D gene: .; J gene: TRBJ1-3; V gene: TRBV6-2/TRBV6-3; CDR3 protein: ASSYGGFSGNTIY